Below, 30 T cell receptor beta chains from the same sample are listed, as sequenced in a study of shared clonotypes between healthy human individuals. Sequenced by immunoSEQ multiplex PCR; TCRdb stores in-frame clones only, minus some. The sample has about 2.4 million clones; around nine tenths are singletons. Sequencing was done on a sample of naive CD4+ T cells sorted from blood. The subset here: CD45RA+ positively selected. The source is a young man in good health.

This rearrangement joins TRBV7-2 to TRBJ2-1, with D uncertain. Germline CDR1 reads SGHTA; CDR2 reads FQGNSA. The CDR3 contains 15 residues. The V gene lost 6 bases and the J gene lost 2 bases, with 14 bases spanning the gap. The DNA for the CDR3 is TGTGCCAGCAGTCCGTTAGGTTTGCCCTACAATGAGCAGTTCTTC. It encodes CASSPLGLPYNEQFF.

About this clone itself: Since no conserved phenylalanine or tryptophan closes the CDR3, a read error is the likely cause. Because the CDR3's place on the DNA is in doubt, the DNA is left out and the CDR3 is given as listed by TCRdb. The chain recombines TRBV10-2 with TRBJ2-7; TRBD2 reflects the table's D call only, with no check against the DNA. CDR1 is WSHSY and CDR2 is SAAADI in the germline V gene. The CDR3 spans 13 residues, counting both ends. The CDR3: CASSAGLAGPPLS.

This chain links TRBV6-6 with TRBJ2-7; possible D gene TRBD1, 5 bases. The CDR3 has 15 amino acids. CDR1 is MNHNY and CDR2 is SVGAGI in the germline V gene (reference sequence). Trimming cost V 0 bases and J 2 bases, with 11 bases left between them. This CDR3 reads CASSYSKDNPYEQYF. In DNA, the CDR3 is TGTGCCAGCAGTTACTCGAAGGACAACCCCTACGAGCAGTACTTC.

The chain joins TRBV23-1 to TRBJ2-4; a weak D match, TRBD1 (6 bases). TRBV23-1 is labeled an ORF, and its function is uncertain. Between the trimmed V and J ends, which lost 4 bases and 8 bases, there was a span of 18 bases. CDR3 length: 15 residues. CDR3 nucleotide sequence: TGCGCCAGCAGTCTTTCGACAGGAGGTATAGACATTCAGTACTTC. Translation gives CASSLSTGGIDIQYF.

CDR3 sequence (DNA): TGTGCCAGCTCACCGGAACAAGCCAGGGGGGCTAATGAAAAACTGTTTTTT. Protein sequence: CASSPEQARGANEKLFF. This chain links TRBV18 with TRBJ1-4; 7 bases are shared with TRBD1. This CDR3 spans 17 amino acids. CDR1 and CDR2 from the germline V gene are KGHSH and LQKENI. Unmatched junction bases numbered 10, after V lost 3 bases and J lost 3 bases.

V and J are TRBV6-6 and TRBJ2-7; D is uncertain. Germline values: CDR1 MNHNY, CDR2 SVGAGI (reference sequence). The CDR3 is 12 residues long. The V gene lost 2 bases and the J gene lost 4 bases, with 6 bases spanning the gap. In DNA, the CDR3 is TGTGCCAGCAGTTACGACACATACGAGCAGTACTTC. It specifies CASSYDTYEQYF.

The V call is TRBV5-1, the J call TRBJ2-2; D is unclear. This CDR3 is built from 13 residues. Trimming shortened V by 1 base and J by 6 bases, and 7 bases separated the two germline ends. The V gene's germline CDR1 is SGHRS and CDR2 YFSETQ. In DNA, the CDR3 is TGCGCCAGCAGCTTGCTACTGGCCGGGGAGCTGTTTTTT. Its translation: CASSLLLAGELFF.

The chain carries TRBV5-1 and TRBJ1-6; the D gene is possibly TRBD1 (6 bases). V lost 4 bases, J lost 7 bases, and 15 bases lay in between. The germline gives CDR1 SGHRS, CDR2 YFSETQ. CDR3 length: 15 amino acids. Here the CDR3 DNA reads TGCGCCAGCAGCCCGGGGGGCCGCCAGAATTCACCCCTCCACTTT. Protein sequence: CASSPGGRQNSPLHF.

The chain employs TRBV6-1 and TRBJ1-1, with no clear D. Germline V gene sequence: CDR1 MNHNS, CDR2 SASEGT. V lost 2 bases and J 11 bases, leaving 18 bases between the germline ends. The CDR3 has 14 residues. As DNA, the CDR3 is TGTGCCAGCAGTGAATTAGGACGTGGCGGAGCTGCTTTCTTT. This sequence encodes CASSELGRGGAAFF.

With respect to this clone: The sample holds other DNA sequences that translate to the same CDR3. The chain is built from TRBV6-5 and TRBJ2-5; a possible D gene is TRBD2 (6 bases). V gave up 8 bases and J gave up 5 bases, with 12 bases separating them. Germline V gives CDR1 MNHEY, CDR2 SVGAGI. The CDR3 consists of 12 residues. CDR3 bases: TGTGCCAGCTCCCGAGGAGGGGAGACCCAGTACTTC. Translating gives CASSRGGETQYF.

The V and J genes are TRBV7-9 and TRBJ2-3; possible D gene TRBD2, 6 bases. The length of the CDR3 is 15 residues. The V gene lost 5 bases and the J gene lost 4 bases, with 16 bases spanning the gap. In germline, CDR1 is SEHNR, CDR2 FQNEAQ (reference sequence). CDR3 in DNA: TGTGCCAGCAGCACCGGGACTTGGGAAGCAGATACGCAGTATTTT. This sequence encodes CASSTGTWEADTQYF.

Points on this clone: Other nucleotide sequences from this sample produce the same CDR3. The CDR3: CSVEGGKETQYF. The CDR3 region has the DNA TGCAGCGTTGAAGGCGGAAAAGAGACCCAGTACTTC. V is TRBV29-1 and J is TRBJ2-5; D not certain. The CDR3 totals 12 residues. V was trimmed by 1 base and J by 3 bases, leaving 6 bases between them. Germline V gene data show CDR1 as SQVTM and CDR2 as ANQGSEA. Full variable domain (outside the CDR3, taken from reference TRBV29-1 and TRBJ2-5): SAVISQKPSRDICQRGTSLTIQCQVDSQVTMMFWYRQQPGQSLTLIATANQGSEATYESGFVIDKFPISRPNLTFSTLTVSNMSPEDSSIYLCSVEGGKETQYFGPGTRLLVL.

The chain uses TRBV28 and TRBJ1-5; D is undetermined. Germline loops: CDR1 MDHEN, CDR2 SYDVKM. V lost 6 bases and J 2 bases, leaving 14 bases between the germline ends. The CDR3 contains 15 residues. The CDR3 nucleotides are TGTGCCAGCAGCGCTGCAATAACGGGCAATCAGCCCCAGCATTTT. Protein: CASSAAITGNQPQHF.

The count of this clone is one. The genes are TRBV19 and TRBJ1-4, with a weak D call TRBD1 (6 bases). The V gene's germline CDR1 is LNHDA and CDR2 SQIVND (reference sequence). V was clipped by 4 bases and J by 7 bases, with 16 bases between them. This CDR3 has 15 amino acids. The CDR3 DNA reads as TGTGCCAGTAGTACCGACAGGCGGGGGGGTGAAAAACTGTTTTTT. Amino acids: CASSTDRRGGEKLFF.

This clone was picked up one time. The V call is TRBV18, the J call TRBJ2-5, with no clear D. V lost 6 bases and J lost 2, with 13 bases in between. CDR1 and CDR2 from the germline V gene are KGHSH and LQKENI. The CDR3 has 14 amino acids. The CDR3 spells CASSPSSTQETQYF. The DNA for the CDR3 is TGTGCCAGCTCGCCGTCCTCCACACAAGAGACCCAGTACTTC.

The genes are TRBV18 and TRBJ1-2; 8 nucleotides align to TRBD1. Per germline, CDR1 KGHSH and CDR2 LQKENI. The CDR3 has 17 residues. V was clipped by 0 bases and J by 4 bases; unmatched bases: 10. The CDR3 sequence is CASSPPADRVYLYGYTF. DNA of the CDR3: TGTGCCAGCTCACCACCGGCGGACAGGGTCTACCTCTATGGCTACACCTTC.

The chain uses TRBV19 and TRBJ1-5; TRBD1 agrees at 7 bases. With V trimmed by 6 bases and J by 2 bases, 7 bases remained unmatched. CDR3 length equals 15 residues. Germline-derived CDR1 and CDR2 are LNHDA and SQIVND (reference sequence). CDR3 amino acids: CASSTTGLGNQPQHF. DNA for the CDR3: TGTGCCAGTAGCACGACAGGGTTGGGCAATCAGCCCCAGCATTTT.

The chain combines TRBV6-6 with TRBJ1-1; tentatively, D is TRBD1 (5 bases). Germline loops: CDR1 MNHNY, CDR2 SVGAGI (reference sequence). CDR3 size: 11 residues. Trimming left V 8 bases short and J 4 bases short, with 8 bases between. CDR3 loop: CASGRATEAFF. The CDR3 region has the DNA TGTGCCAGCGGCAGGGCCACTGAAGCTTTCTTT.

The chain has TRBV5-1 and TRBJ2-5; unclear D gene. Germline V lookup: CDR1 SGHRS, CDR2 YFSETQ. The length of the CDR3 is 13 residues. Trimming removed 3 bases at V and 1 base at J, with 7 bases between. The CDR3 bases are TGCGCCAGCAGCTCCTGGCCCCAAGAGACCCAGTACTTC. This translates into CASSSWPQETQYF.

The genes are TRBV2 and TRBJ2-2, with D perhaps TRBD1 or TRBD2 (5 bases each). Germline loops: CDR1 SNHLY, CDR2 FYNNEI. Trimming shortened V by 7 bases and J by 5 bases, and 14 bases separated the two germline ends. CDR3 length: 14 residues. Here the CDR3 DNA reads TGTGCCAGCATTGGGGGTGGCTCGACCGGGGAGCTGTTTTTT. Its translation: CASIGGGSTGELFF.

The chain carries TRBV28 and TRBJ2-3; tentative D call: TRBD2 (6 bases). The germline V gene encodes CDR1 MDHEN and CDR2 SYDVKM. The CDR3 spans 15 residues. Trimming shortened V by 4 bases and J by 2 bases, and 13 bases separated the two germline ends. For the CDR3, the DNA is TGTGCCAGCAGTTCAGGCGGGGTTTCCACAGATACGCAGTATTTT. It codes for CASSSGGVSTDTQYF.

This clone was recorded only once. CDR3 coding DNA: TGTGCCAGCAGCATGGGACAGGGCTACATTCAGTACTTC. Its translation is CASSMGQGYIQYF. The V call is TRBV6-6, the J call TRBJ2-4; 9 positions match TRBD1. The CDR3 loop spans 13 amino acids. Germline lookup yields CDR1 MNHNY and CDR2 SVGAGI (reference sequence). The V gene end was trimmed by 6 bases and the J gene end by 8 bases; junction bases not matched to a gene: 5.

This chain joins TRBV5-1 and TRBJ2-2; possible D gene TRBD2, 6 bases. This CDR3 is built from 15 residues. V was trimmed by 6 bases and J by 4 bases, leaving 16 bases between them. From germline, CDR1 is SGHRS and CDR2 YFSETQ. CDR3 sequence (DNA): TGCGCCAGCACCCGTGGAATGGGGGGCACCGGGGAGCTGTTTTTT. This encodes CASTRGMGGTGELFF. Combining the CDR3 with reference TRBV5-1 and TRBJ2-2 gives the whole variable domain KAGVTQTPRYLIKTRGQQVTLSCSPISGHRSVSWYQQTPGQGLQFLFEYFSETQRNKGNFPGRFSGRQFSNSRSEMNVSTLELGDSALYLCASTRGMGGTGELFFGEGSRLTVL.

The rearrangement joins TRBV9 to TRBJ1-6; 7 bases match TRBD1. The ends lost 4 bases at V and 5 bases at J; junction bases unmatched: 3. The germline V gene encodes CDR1 SGDLS and CDR2 YYNGEE. The length of the CDR3 is 14 residues. CDR3 DNA sequence: TGTGCCAGCAGCCCAGGGACAGATAATTCACCCCTCCACTTT. Amino acid sequence: CASSPGTDNSPLHF.

Concerning this clone itself: Other nucleotide sequences from this sample produce the same CDR3. The rearrangement joins TRBV18 to TRBJ2-5; 8 bases map to TRBD1. The CDR3 has 13 residues. CDR1 and CDR2 from the germline V gene are KGHSH and LQKENI. J was trimmed by 4 bases and V by 3 bases; bases with no gene match: 1. CDR3 sequence (DNA): TGTGCCAGCTCACCGGGACAGGTAGAGACCCAGTACTTC. Its translation is CASSPGQVETQYF.

This chain joins TRBV14 and TRBJ2-4; 11 nucleotides align to TRBD2. Germline V gene lookup returns CDR1 SGHDN and CDR2 FVKESK. Unmatched junction bases numbered 4, after V lost 4 bases and J lost 5 bases. CDR3 length equals 15 residues. CDR3 amino acids: CASSPGTSGQNIQYF. In DNA, the CDR3 is TGTGCCAGCAGCCCCGGGACTAGCGGACAAAACATTCAGTACTTC.

The rearrangement joins TRBV6-5 to TRBJ2-2, with 10 bases that match TRBD2. The CDR3 has 14 amino acids. Germline trimming cut 5 bases from V and 5 bases from J; bases unmatched to any gene: 2. CDR1 is MNHEY and CDR2 is SVGAGI in the germline V gene. The CDR3: CASSKLAGTGELFF. CDR3 bases: TGTGCCAGCAGTAAACTAGCGGGGACCGGGGAGCTGTTTTTT.

This sequence joins TRBV27 and TRBJ1-6; the D gene is possibly TRBD1 (6 bases). Germline V gene lookup returns CDR1 MNHEY and CDR2 SMNVEV (reference sequence). The CDR3 has 15 amino acids. The V end was cut by 4 bases, the J end by 10 bases, with 17 bases between. CDR3 nucleotide sequence: TGTGCCAGCAGTTCGCAACAGGGTGGGAGGTCACCCCTCCACTTT. Its protein is CASSSQQGGRSPLHF.

J is TRBJ1-2 and V is TRBV30, with 8 bases that match TRBD1. Per the germline V gene, CDR1 is GTSNPN and CDR2 is SVGIG (reference sequence). The CDR3 extends over 15 amino acids. J lost 1 base, V lost 7 bases, and 11 bases had no gene match. The CDR3 nucleotides are TGTGCCTCAAACGCTTGGACAGGGCTTAACTATGGCTACACCTTC. This codes for CASNAWTGLNYGYTF.

V usage is TRBV7-9 and J usage is TRBJ1-4; weak D call: TRBD1 (6 bases). This CDR3 region has 15 residues. V was pared by 5 bases and J by 4 bases, with 14 bases between. CDR1 SEHNR and CDR2 FQNEAQ come from the germline V gene (reference sequence). The CDR3 reads CASSPRQVDNEKLFF. The CDR3 DNA reads as TGTGCCAGCAGCCCCCGACAGGTTGATAATGAAAAACTGTTTTTT.